Sequencing of this T cell receptor beta chain was carried out in a study of T cells after yellow fever vaccination. Many counts were recorded for this clonotype. TCRdb itself ran the 5' RACE reads through MiXCR, one entry per CDR3 protein. The sample shows tens of thousands of distinct CDR3 sequences, more than 6.5% of them seen only once. Trimming cost V 6 bases and J 2 bases, with 7 bases left between them. Germline CDR1 reads MNHEY; CDR2 reads SVGEGT. The CDR3 sequence is 12 residues long. Whole-study results and caveats: Secondary responses were weaker yet peaked faster, day 5 versus 15.

The specimen comprised CD8+ T cells not binding an NS4B(214-222) dextramer, sorted from PBMCs, sampled 45 days after the first yellow fever vaccination. This chain connects TRBV6-2 or TRBV6-3 to TRBJ1-2; D is ambiguous. The sequence came from a man aged 18 to 30 who received the YFV17D yellow fever vaccine. CDR3 nucleotide sequence: TGTGCCAGCAGCACTATGAACTATGGCTACACCTTC. It is translated as CASSTMNYGYTF.